The 10 T cell receptor beta chains below were found in one sample sequenced in a study of T-cell reconstitution after alpha-beta-depleted transplantation in children. The TCRbeta library was prepared with unique molecular identifiers. TCRdb called the PCR reads again in MiXCR, with one record for every CDR3 protein. The repertoire has fewer than 250,000 distinct CDR3 sequences, approximately 17% of them found once; the top ten carry around 44%. Sequenced here: PBMCs, mostly from graft donor cells, sampled 360 days after TCRalphabeta/CD19-depleted stem cell transplant. Receptor source: a male patient aged 2-15 years who had a stem cell transplant for acute lymphoblastic leukemia, so the T cells may come from the graft donor.

The V and J genes are TRBV10-3 and TRBJ2-3; 9 nucleotides match TRBD2. Germline V gives CDR1 ENHRY, CDR2 SYGVKD. After removal of 8 bases from V and 4 bases from J, the junction contained 10 bases not matched to a gene. The CDR3 consists of 15 residues. The CDR3 DNA reads as TGTGCCATCGGTTCGCTAGCGGGACAATCAGATACGCAGTATTTT. Its protein product is CAIGSLAGQSDTQYF.

The rearrangement links TRBV5-1 to TRBJ1-5, with D perhaps matching TRBD1 (5 bases). Per germline, CDR1 SGHRS and CDR2 YFSETQ. CDR3 length: 17 residues. V lost 2 bases, J lost 1 base, and 16 bases lay in between. For the CDR3, the DNA is TGCGCCAGCAGCTTCCTTCCGGCCAGGGCGAGCAATCAGCCCCAGCATTTT. Translated: CASSFLPARASNQPQHF.

The genes are TRBV10-3 and TRBJ2-1; TRBD2 matches 14 bases. CDR3 size: 16 residues. CDR1 ENHRY and CDR2 SYGVKD come from the germline V gene. Trimming at V came to 5 bases and at J to 7 bases, leaving 7 bases not matched to a gene. Here the CDR3 DNA reads TGTGCCATCAGTTATACCGGGACTAGCGGGGGAAATGAGCAGTTCTTC. It yields the protein CAISYTGTSGGNEQFF.

The chain joins TRBV28 to TRBJ1-5; D might be TRBD1 (5 bases). With 6 bases removed from V and 4 bases from J, the gap between germline ends came to 10 bases. This CDR3 has 13 residues. CDR1 is MDHEN and CDR2 is SYDVKM in the germline V gene. CDR3: CASSQGWNQPQHF. The CDR3, as DNA: TGTGCCAGCAGCCAGGGATGGAATCAGCCCCAGCATTTT.

This clonotype has more than one count but fewer than ten. The chain links TRBV29-1 to TRBJ2-3; 9 bases match TRBD2. Germline V lookup: CDR1 SQVTM, CDR2 ANQGSEA. The CDR3 is made up of 15 amino acids. J lost 3 bases, V lost 2 bases, and 6 bases had no gene match. The CDR3 nucleotides read TGCAGCGTTGAACGAGCGGGGGGCCGAACAGATACGCAGTATTTT. Translating gives CSVERAGGRTDTQYF.

The sample holds a few counts of this clonotype. V and J are TRBV7-9 and TRBJ1-1; 8 nucleotides align to TRBD1. The CDR3 length is 15 residues. The V segment lost 1 base and the J segment 0 bases; nucleotides outside the gene matches: 1. Per germline, CDR1 SEHNR and CDR2 FQNEAQ (reference sequence). CDR3 sequence reads: CASSLGDRMNTEAFF. CDR3 nucleotides: TGTGCCAGCAGCTTAGGGGACAGGATGAACACTGAAGCTTTCTTT.

The rearrangement uses TRBV20-1 and TRBJ2-2; the match to TRBD2 covers 11 bases. This CDR3 has 15 amino acids. V lost 5 bases and J lost 0; bases outside the gene matches: 2. Germline V gene data show CDR1 as DFQATT and CDR2 as SNEGSKA (reference sequence). The CDR3 coding sequence is TGCAGTGCTCCTAGCGGGGGGTCGAACACCGGGGAGCTGTTTTTT. Translation: CSAPSGGSNTGELFF.

CDR3 nucleotides: TGTGCCAGCAGTCGGATTTCTCGGGACTACACCTTC. Protein: CASSRISRDYTF. The chain recombines TRBV6-2 or TRBV6-3 with TRBJ1-2; D call uncertain. Germline V gene sequence: CDR1 MNHEY, CDR2 SVGEGT. This CDR3 spans 12 amino acids. Trimming removed 5 bases from V and 10 bases from J, with 14 bases in between.

The chain recombines TRBV6-1 with TRBJ1-5, with D maybe TRBD1 (6 bases). CDR1 is MNHNS and CDR2 is SASEGT in the germline V gene. Trimming cost V 5 bases and J 7 bases, with 12 bases left between them. This CDR3 region has 13 residues. The CDR3, as DNA: TGTGCCAGCAGTCGGACAGTGGGGCAGCCCCAGCATTTT. It translates to CASSRTVGQPQHF.

In this sample, this clonotype turned up a few times. J is TRBJ2-2 and V is TRBV10-3; D gene uncertain. The CDR3 is made up of 16 amino acids. V lost 3 bases and J lost 1, with 12 bases in between. The V gene's germline CDR1 is ENHRY and CDR2 SYGVKD. CDR3 region: CAISDPVTRNTGELFF. The CDR3 DNA follows: TGTGCCATCAGTGACCCGGTTACACGGAACACCGGGGAGCTGTTTTTT.